This record concerns one TCR beta chain sequence. Profiling relied on immunoSEQ multiplex PCR, and the TCRdb table lists in-frame clones only, not all of them. The data show about 100,000 clones, about nine tenths seen once. The record originates from a study of T cell changes during pregnancy in multiple sclerosis. This CDR3 has 15 residues. The V end was cut by 5 bases, the J end by 4 bases, with 17 bases between. CDR1 and CDR2 (germline): SGHNT, YENEEA. This sequence joins TRBV11-3 and TRBJ2-5, with a weak D call TRBD2 (7 bases). The source was peripheral blood, collected after pregnancy. This sequence originates from a female donor with multiple sclerosis, enrolled in a pregnancy study. The CDR3 here is CASSQLTGGAETQYF. In DNA, the CDR3 is TGTGCCAGCAGCCAACTCACGGGGGGCGCAGAGACCCAGTACTTC.